This TCR beta chain was captured in a study of early T cells in non-severe SARS-CoV-2 infection. Study at large: With bulk RNA from unsorted whole blood as input, sequencing yielded unpaired chains. Study outcomes and limitations: Private and CD4 specificities were missed by VDJdb matching, skewed to anti-spike CD8.

This CDR3 has 13 amino acids. Germline CDR1 is SGHTA and CDR2 is FQGNSA. Trimming took off 4 bases at V and 8 bases at J, with 14 bases between the two ends. In the library, individual cDNA molecules carried attached unique molecular identifiers. TCRdb ran MiXCR on the 5' RACE reads and lists one entry per CDR3 protein. The sample has tens of thousands of distinct CDR3 sequences, roughly 12% seen once. Comment on this clonotype: The antigen remains undetermined.

The specimen was whole blood, collected at baseline. The sequence came from an adult who was a healthcare worker with PCR-confirmed SARS-CoV-2 infection or an uninfected control (not recorded which). The chain combines TRBV7-2 with TRBJ1-1, with no clear D. The CDR3 nucleotides are TGTGCCAGCAGCTCATCCTCTACGGGGGAAGCTTTCTTT. Encoded protein: CASSSSSTGEAFF.